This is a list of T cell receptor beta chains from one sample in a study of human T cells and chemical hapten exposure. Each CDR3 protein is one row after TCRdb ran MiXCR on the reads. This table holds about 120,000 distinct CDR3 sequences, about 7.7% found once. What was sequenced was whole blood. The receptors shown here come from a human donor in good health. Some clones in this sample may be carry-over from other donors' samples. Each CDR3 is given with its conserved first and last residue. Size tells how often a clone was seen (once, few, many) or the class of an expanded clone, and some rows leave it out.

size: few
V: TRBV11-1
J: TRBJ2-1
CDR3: CASSRSSYNEQFF

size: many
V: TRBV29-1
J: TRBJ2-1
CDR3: CSVEGLDSGGFYNEQFF

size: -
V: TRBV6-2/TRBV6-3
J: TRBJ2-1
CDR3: CASSYSTSGTGGEGSYNEQFF

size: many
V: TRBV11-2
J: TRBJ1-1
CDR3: CASSLAGQGTEAFF

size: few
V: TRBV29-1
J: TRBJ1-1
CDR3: CSVDRQGVTFF

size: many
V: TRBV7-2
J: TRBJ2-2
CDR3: CASSLLAVNTGELFF

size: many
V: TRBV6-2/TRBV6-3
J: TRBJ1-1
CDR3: CASSYEWDTEAFF

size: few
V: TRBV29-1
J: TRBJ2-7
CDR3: CSGKDYPSSYEQYF

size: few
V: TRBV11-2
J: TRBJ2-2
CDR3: CASRLTGENTGELFF

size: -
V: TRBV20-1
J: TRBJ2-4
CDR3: CSVIPGENIQYF

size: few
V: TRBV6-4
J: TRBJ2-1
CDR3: CASSRYTYNEQFF

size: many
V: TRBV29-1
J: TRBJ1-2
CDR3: CSVDRLLPNYGYTF

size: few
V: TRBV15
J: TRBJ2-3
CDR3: CATTSSRGDTQYF

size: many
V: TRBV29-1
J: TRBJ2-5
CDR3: CSVLTSGKETQYF

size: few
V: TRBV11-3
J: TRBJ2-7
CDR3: CASSNARGGEQYF

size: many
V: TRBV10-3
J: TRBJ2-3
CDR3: CAIEGDGDTQYF

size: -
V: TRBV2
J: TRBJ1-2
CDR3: CASSYSGNYGYTF

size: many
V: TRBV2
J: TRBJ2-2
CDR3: CASRADRGDTGELFF

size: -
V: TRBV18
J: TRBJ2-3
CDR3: CASSPGYADTQYF

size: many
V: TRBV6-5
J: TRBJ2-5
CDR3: CASSSTSGVQETQYF

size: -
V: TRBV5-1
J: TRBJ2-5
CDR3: CASSRVAGGSQETQYF

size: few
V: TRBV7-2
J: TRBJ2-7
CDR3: CASSLEGTPTYEQYF

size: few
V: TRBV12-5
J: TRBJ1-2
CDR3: CASYGTGTFHGYTF

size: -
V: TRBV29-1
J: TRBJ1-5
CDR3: CSVTFAGRNQPQHF

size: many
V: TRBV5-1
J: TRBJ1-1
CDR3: CASRTGKNTEAFF

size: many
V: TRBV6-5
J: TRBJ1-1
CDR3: CASSRTGDDTEAFF

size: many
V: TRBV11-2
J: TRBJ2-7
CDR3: CASRPTSGRIIEQYF

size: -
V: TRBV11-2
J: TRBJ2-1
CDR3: CASSPLGQSNEQFF

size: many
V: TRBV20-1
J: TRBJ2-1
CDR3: CSARDRARYPYNEQFF

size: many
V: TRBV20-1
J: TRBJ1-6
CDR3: CSARDRLVGNLNSPLHF

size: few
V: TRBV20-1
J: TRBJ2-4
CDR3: CSATLAKNIQYF